Presented here are 19 T cell receptor beta chains from one specimen sequenced in a study of T-cell memory formation after mild COVID-19. TCRdb re-called the 5' RACE reads with MiXCR, one entry per CDR3 protein. The sample has around 53,000 distinct CDR3 sequences, 12% seen once. The specimen sequenced was PBMCs or a T cell subset sorted from them (not recorded which). The receptors stem from a man aged 18 to 29 who had mild COVID-19 (a few samples of this study predate the infection). Cell type and time point are not known.

This clonotype was detected a few times. The rearrangement links TRBV6-5 to TRBJ2-2, with D uncertain. CDR3 length: 15 amino acids. Trimming removed 0 bases at V and 7 bases at J, with 12 bases between. Per germline, CDR1 MNHEY and CDR2 SVGAGI. CDR3 nucleotide sequence: TGTGCCAGCAGTTACTCGATTTTAGGGTTCGGGGAGCTGTTTTTT. Amino acids: CASSYSILGFGELFF.

The chain couples TRBV5-1 to TRBJ2-2, with 7 bases identical to TRBD1. The CDR3 consists of 15 residues. The V gene end was trimmed by 3 bases and the J gene end by 6 bases; junction bases not matched to a gene: 8. CDR1 and CDR2 (germline): SGHRS, YFSETQ. The CDR3 DNA is TGCGCCAGCAGCTACCAAACAGGGGACCCCGGGGAGCTGTTTTTT. Protein: CASSYQTGDPGELFF.

This clonotype was recorded many times. The gene calls are TRBV7-2 and TRBJ2-1; weak D call: TRBD1 (5 bases). Trimming removed 2 bases at V and 11 bases at J, with 10 bases between. The CDR3 length is 12 residues. Germline V CDR1 and CDR2: SGHTA, FQGNSA. The CDR3 reads CASSLSRVKQFF. The CDR3 DNA follows: TGTGCCAGCAGCTTATCCAGGGTGAAGCAGTTCTTC.

The rearrangement links TRBV12-3 or TRBV12-4 to TRBJ1-1; possibly TRBD1 for D (6 bases). The CDR3 covers 15 residues. The V end lost 7 bases, the J end lost 4 bases, and 19 bases lay between the germline ends. The CDR3 is CASTQVRGASTEAFF. The CDR3 nucleotides read TGTGCCAGCACCCAGGTGAGGGGGGCGAGCACTGAAGCTTTCTTT.

In its sample, this clonotype was seen many times. The CDR3 is CASSHAGAHDTDTQYF. The CDR3 DNA reads TGTGCCAGCAGCCACGCGGGGGCCCATGACACAGATACGCAGTATTTT. J is TRBJ2-3 and V is TRBV7-2; perhaps TRBD2 as D (7 bases). CDR3 length: 16 amino acids. Trimming took off 5 bases at V and 2 bases at J, with 17 bases between the two ends. Germline loops: CDR1 SGHTA, CDR2 FQGNSA.

This clonotype was counted ten times or more. This chain uses TRBV29-1 with TRBJ1-1; D unclear. Germline V gene sequence: CDR1 SQVTM, CDR2 ANQGSEA. Trimming took off 6 bases at V and 2 bases at J, with 10 bases between the two ends. The CDR3 covers 12 residues. In DNA, the CDR3 is TGCAGCGTGGCTCCGGGTAACACTGAAGCTTTCTTT. Translated: CSVAPGNTEAFF.

This clonotype was found a few times. The J gene is TRBJ2-5, the V gene TRBV5-4; D unclear. Germline V CDR1 and CDR2: SGHNT, YYREEE (reference sequence). This CDR3 is built from 15 residues. Trimming left V 7 bases short and J 2 bases short, with 18 bases between. In nucleotides, the CDR3 is TGTGCCAGCCGACTCGGGTGGACGGATCAAGAGACCCAGTACTTC. Its translation is CASRLGWTDQETQYF. Looking up the rest from reference TRBV5-4 and TRBJ2-5 gives the full variable domain: ETGVTQSPTHLIKTRGQQVTLRCSSQSGHNTVSWYQQALGQGPQFIFQYYREEENGRGNFPPRFSGLQFPNYSSELNVNALELDDSALYLCASRLGWTDQETQYFGPGTRLLVL.

This clonotype was counted a few times. The chain has TRBV29-1 and TRBJ2-1; unclear D gene. V was clipped by 7 bases and J by 6 bases, with 16 bases between them. The CDR3 totals 13 residues. Per germline, CDR1 SQVTM and CDR2 ANQGSEA. The CDR3 protein is CSGQRIASNEQFF. In DNA form, the CDR3 reads TGCAGCGGTCAAAGGATAGCAAGCAATGAGCAGTTCTTC.

This clonotype was recorded at least ten times. The chain links TRBV20-1 to TRBJ1-3; no reliable D call. Germline V gene data show CDR1 as DFQATT and CDR2 as SNEGSKA (reference sequence). The ends were cut back, 0 bases at V and 0 bases at J, with 6 bases in the middle. The CDR3 length is 14 residues. The CDR3, as DNA: TGCAGTGCTAGAGAGGGCAGCTCTGGAAACACCATATATTTT. This encodes CSAREGSSGNTIYF.

This clonotype was found many times. This rearrangement joins TRBV7-2 to TRBJ1-2; a possible D gene is TRBD1 (5 bases). Germline lookup yields CDR1 SGHTA and CDR2 FQGNSA. The CDR3 contains 14 residues. Deletions cut 0 bases from V and 7 bases from J, with 12 bases between. CDR3 sequence (DNA): TGTGCCAGCAGCTTAGCCGGCGGGGGGAGTGGCTACACCTTC. Translating it yields CASSLAGGGSGYTF.

This clonotype has only a few counts. This chain joins TRBV4-3 and TRBJ2-7, with D hard to call. The V gene's germline CDR1 is LGHNA and CDR2 YSLEER. This CDR3 has 15 amino acids. V was cut by 0 bases and J by 3 bases, with 12 bases left in between. CDR3 nucleotides: TGCGCCAGCAGCCAAGATGGTGGGCGGCTCTACGAGCAGTACGTC. This sequence encodes CASSQDGGRLYEQYV.

This clonotype was detected many times. In DNA, the CDR3 is TGTGCCAGCAGCCAAACCGGGGCGGTATACGAGCAGTACTTC. Amino acid sequence: CASSQTGAVYEQYF. The genes are TRBV3-1 and TRBJ2-7; D may correspond to TRBD1 or TRBD2 (5 bases each). The CDR3 loop spans 14 amino acids. CDR1 and CDR2 from the germline V gene are LGHDT and YNNKEL (reference sequence). Trimming took 2 bases from V and 4 from J, leaving 12 bases between them.

This clonotype has at least ten counts. The rearrangement uses TRBV14 and TRBJ2-3; 10 bases match TRBD1. CDR3 length: 18 amino acids. Per germline, CDR1 SGHDN and CDR2 FVKESK. Losses at the gene ends were 1 base for V and 4 bases for J; bases not matched to a gene: 11. DNA of the CDR3: TGTGCCAGCAGCCAAGTTGGCCTCCGGGACAGGGGCGCAGATACGCAGTATTTT. It translates to CASSQVGLRDRGADTQYF.

Regarding this clonotype: A much larger clone sits a single nucleotide away, making a read error possible. The CDR3 DNA reads as TGTGCCAGCAGCGTAGGGAACATGAACACTGAAGCTTTCTTT. It encodes CASSVGNMNTEAFF. V is TRBV9 and J is TRBJ1-1; D not resolved. CDR3 size: 14 residues. V dropped 0 bases and J dropped 0 bases, with 6 bases sitting between them. The V gene's germline CDR1 is SGDLS and CDR2 YYNGEE.

The J gene is TRBJ2-3, the V gene TRBV25-1; D call uncertain. Trimming took 3 bases from V and 2 from J, leaving 12 bases between them. Per germline, CDR1 MGHDK and CDR2 SYGVNS. This CDR3 has 15 amino acids. The CDR3 loop reads CASSEWSEFTDTQYF. In DNA form, the CDR3 reads TGTGCCAGCAGTGAGTGGTCAGAGTTCACAGATACGCAGTATTTT.

This clonotype was counted a few times. The chain employs TRBV18 and TRBJ2-1; 8 bases line up with TRBD2. The junction had 6 bases not matched to a gene; V was cut back by 1 base and J by 4 bases. Germline V gene lookup returns CDR1 KGHSH and CDR2 LQKENI. The CDR3 is made up of 16 amino acids. In nucleotides, the CDR3 is TGTGCCAGCTCACCACGGTCGAGCGGGGGATACAATGAGCAGTTCTTC. Encoded protein: CASSPRSSGGYNEQFF.

This chain joins TRBV20-1 and TRBJ1-1; possibly TRBD1 for D (5 bases). Trimming stripped 3 bases from V and 1 base from J, with 6 bases between. This CDR3 comprises 12 residues. CDR1 and CDR2 (germline): DFQATT, SNEGSKA (reference sequence). CDR3 in DNA: TGCAGTGCTAGGGGGGGGAACACTGAAGCTTTCTTT. Protein sequence: CSARGGNTEAFF.

This clonotype was seen more than once but under ten times. The V call is TRBV9, the J call TRBJ2-5; no definite D call. Germline-derived CDR1 and CDR2 are SGDLS and YYNGEE. Trimming removed 0 bases at V and 1 base at J, with 4 bases between. The CDR3 extends over 13 amino acids. CDR3 region: CASSVASQETQYF. For the CDR3, the DNA is TGTGCCAGCAGCGTAGCCAGCCAAGAGACCCAGTACTTC.

In its sample, this clonotype was seen a few times. V and J are TRBV12-5 and TRBJ2-6; D unresolved. CDR1 is LGHNT and CDR2 is FRNRAP in the germline V gene. V shed 5 bases and J shed 1 base, with 12 bases lying between them. This CDR3 spans 16 amino acids. The CDR3 coding sequence is TGTGCTAGTGGTCCCGTTCTCCGATCTGGGGCCAACGTCCTGACTTTC. This codes for CASGPVLRSGANVLTF.